This record concerns one TCR beta chain sequence. Original analysis: Nucleated cell number was recorded as an estimate derived from reference gene primer amplification. Libraries were prepared by immunoSEQ multiplex PCR; TCRdb keeps only in-frame clonotypes and omits some of them. For V, J and clone size, that table is used; D and trimming come from the DNA. The table lists 350,000 or so clones, about nine tenths of them singletons. This sample was included in a study of blood T cell repertoires in COVID-19. The overall study: T cells, B-cell-depleted T cells, or PBMCs provided the cDNA or gDNA that served as material.

Living in roughly 23 US areas, the participants were between 18 and 89 years of age. Each exposed participant met a COVID-19 case in the 2 weeks preceding study entry. This clonotype was sampled from a woman in her twenties or thirties who had been exposed to COVID-19. The sequenced sample consisted of PBMCs or T cells enriched from blood (not recorded which).

CDR3 region: CASSQGSKAGSYEQYF. As DNA, the CDR3 is TGTGCCAGCAGCCAAGGATCGAAGGCCGGGTCCTACGAGCAGTACTTC. The chain recombines TRBV3-1 (or the pseudogene TRBV3-2) with TRBJ2-7, with D uncertain. Germline CDR1 is LGHDT and CDR2 is YNNKEL (reference sequence). The CDR3 contains 16 residues. Trimming pared 1 base from V and 1 base from J, leaving 14 bases between.